A single sample is the source of the 3 T cell receptor beta chains below, sequenced in a study of low-dose radiotherapy and immunotherapy resistance in tumors. First-strand cDNA used TRAV- and TRBV-specific primers, covering alpha and beta chains. TCRs were put through 20 to 25 PCR cycles of amplification with Phusion. A constant-region primer and the V-primer adapter served as the primer pair. MiXCR, run by TCRdb on the reads, gives a single entry per CDR3 protein. Here the sample spans 13,000 to 15,000 distinct CDR3 sequences, less than 55% being singletons. These TCRs come from a human donor with advanced metastatic prostate, ovarian, gallbladder or colorectal cancer (not recorded which). This table probably holds off-target reads from a library built for another chain.

This clonotype was counted only a few times. The chain uses TRBV19 and TRBJ2-3; D ambiguous. This CDR3 has 15 residues. V was cut by 3 bases and J by 0 bases, with 10 bases left in between. Germline V gene sequence: CDR1 LNHDA, CDR2 SQIVND (reference sequence). The CDR3 coding sequence is TGTGCCAGTAGTATCGGTACAGATAGCACAGATACGCAGTATTTT. Translated: CASSIGTDSTDTQYF.

This sequence joins TRBV10-1 and TRBJ2-3, with 16 positions matching TRBD2. CDR1 and CDR2 from the germline V gene are WNHNN and SYGVQD (reference sequence). The CDR3 is made up of 20 amino acids. Germline trimming cut 6 bases from V and 3 bases from J; bases unmatched to any gene: 15. As DNA, the CDR3 is TGCGCCAGCAGCCGAAATCCGGGACTAGCGGGAGGGGAGGGGACAGATACGCAGTATTTT. It codes for CASSRNPGLAGGEGTDTQYF.

J is TRBJ1-1 and V is TRBV12-3 or TRBV12-4, with 8 bases identical to TRBD1. J was trimmed by 4 bases and V by 2 bases; bases with no gene match: 0. This CDR3 has 13 amino acids. The CDR3 DNA reads as TGTGCCAGCAGTTTACAGGGGGCCACTGAAGCTTTCTTT. It yields the protein CASSLQGATEAFF.